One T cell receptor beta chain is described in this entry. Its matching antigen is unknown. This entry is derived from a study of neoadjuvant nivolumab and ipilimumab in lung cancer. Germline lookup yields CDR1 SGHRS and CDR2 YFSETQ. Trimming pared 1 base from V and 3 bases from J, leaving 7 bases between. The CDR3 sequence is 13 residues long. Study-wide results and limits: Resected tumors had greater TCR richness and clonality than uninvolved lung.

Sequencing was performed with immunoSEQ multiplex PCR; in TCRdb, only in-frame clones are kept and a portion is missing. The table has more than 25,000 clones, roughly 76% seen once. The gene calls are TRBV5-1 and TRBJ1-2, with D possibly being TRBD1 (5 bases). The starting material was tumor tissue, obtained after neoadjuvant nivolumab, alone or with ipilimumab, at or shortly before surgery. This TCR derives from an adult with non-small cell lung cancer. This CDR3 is CASSLKQDYGYTF. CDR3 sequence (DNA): TGCGCCAGCAGCTTGAAACAGGACTATGGCTACACCTTC.